The 6 T cell receptor beta chains given below trace back to one sample, sequenced in a study of tumor and adjacent non-tumor tissue in lung cancer. The template was RNA from unsorted bulk tissue. The library came from three nested PCR rounds adapted from ARM-PCR protocols. Via MiXCR, TCRdb re-called the multiplex PCR reads, giving one row per CDR3 protein. The sample contains 100,000 to 150,000 distinct CDR3 sequences, roughly 64% of which appear only once. The sample was lung tumor tissue. These receptor sequences come from a man aged 25-45 years with non-small cell lung cancer.

This clonotype occurred many times. This chain connects TRBV30 to TRBJ2-2; D is ambiguous. CDR3 length: 13 amino acids. Trimming cost V 2 bases and J 6 bases, with 10 bases left between them. CDR1 is GTSNPN and CDR2 is SVGIG in the germline V gene (reference sequence). The DNA of the CDR3 is TGTGCCTGGAGTTTGACTCGTTCCGGGGAGCTGTTTTTT. Its protein product is CAWSLTRSGELFF.

On this clonotype itself: This could be a read error, since a much larger clone is one nucleotide away. The chain uses TRBV29-1 and TRBJ2-1, with a tentative D call TRBD1 (5 bases). V lost 6 bases and J lost 3, with 12 bases in between. The germline V gene encodes CDR1 SQVTM and CDR2 ANQGSEA. The CDR3 is 13 residues long. The CDR3 sequence is CSVRTRSYNEQFF. The CDR3 DNA reads TGCAGCGTCCGGACAAGGAGCTACAATGAGCAGTTCTTC.

Details on this clonotype: Since a much larger clone is just one base distant, this may be a read error. The V and J genes are TRBV4-3 and TRBJ2-1; TRBD2 aligns across 7 bases. The CDR3 is 16 amino acids. Germline V gives CDR1 LGHNA, CDR2 YSLEER. CDR3 in amino acids: CVSSQEAGQGGDEQFF. CDR3 sequence (DNA): TGCGTCAGCAGCCAAGAAGCGGGGCAGGGAGGCGATGAGCAGTTCTTC.

This clonotype was seen only a few times. V usage is TRBV7-8 and J usage is TRBJ2-5, with 7 bases aligning to TRBD1. The CDR3 totals 13 residues. The germline V gene has CDR1 SGHVS and CDR2 FQNEAQ. The V gene end was trimmed by 6 bases and the J gene end by 3 bases; junction bases not matched to a gene: 4. CDR3 bases: TGTGCCAGCAGTTTCGACAGGGAAGAGACCCAGTACTTC. This sequence encodes CASSFDREETQYF.

The chain joins TRBV7-9 to TRBJ1-1; D is undetermined. Germline V gene data show CDR1 as SEHNR and CDR2 as FQNEAQ (reference sequence). CDR3 size: 11 residues. The V end was cut by 1 base, the J end by 7 bases, with 4 bases between. The CDR3 loop is CASSLGIEAFF. In DNA form, the CDR3 reads TGTGCCAGCAGCTTAGGCATTGAAGCTTTCTTT.

On this clonotype itself: A much bigger clone sits one base away, suggesting this may be a read error. This chain uses TRBV6-2 or TRBV6-3 with TRBJ2-2; D is perhaps TRBD2 (5 bases). The germline V gene has CDR1 MNHEY and CDR2 SVGEGT. The CDR3 runs to 15 residues. CDR3 coding DNA: TGTGCCAGCAGTAGGCGTGCCCTCAACACCGGGAAGCTGTTTTTT. Protein: CASSRRALNTGKLFF.